These T cell receptor beta chains were read from a single sample in a study of OX40 agonist ivuxolimab in advanced cancers. TCRdb's copy holds only in-frame clones and misses some; the assay was immunoSEQ multiplex PCR. The sample includes about 35,000 clones, around 85% of them seen just once. The specimen comprised CD4+ or CD8+ T cells sorted from blood, sampled in a trial of the OX40 agonist ivuxolimab. Every receptor here comes from an adult with an advanced solid tumor such as melanoma, head and neck, liver or kidney cancer. CDR3s include the opening cysteine and the closing phenylalanine or tryptophan. Fields, in order: CDR3 length, D gene, V gene, clone size, J gene, CDR3 DNA, CDR3 protein. D genes are given only for firm matches. Expanded clones are given a class, and other clones once, few, many or no size at all.

>13|TRBD1|TRBV5-4|.|TRBJ2-5
TGTGCCAGCAGCAGGGACAGGGGTGAGACCCAGTACTTC
CASSRDRGETQYF
>15|TRBD2|TRBV19|.|TRBJ2-7
TGTGCCAGTAGTTTTAGCGGGGGAAGGCCCTACGAGCAGTACTTC
CASSFSGGRPYEQYF
>12|.|TRBV5-4|.|TRBJ2-6
TGTGCCAGCCGCACTGGGGCCAACGTCCTGACTTTC
CASRTGANVLTF
>13|.|TRBV6-1|.|TRBJ2-3
TGTGCCAGCCAGCGGGACAGAGCAGATACGCAGTATTTT
CASQRDRADTQYF
>16|TRBD2|TRBV5-4|.|TRBJ2-5
TGTGCCAGCAGTCGGGGACTAGCGGATTCGGGAGAGACCCAGTACTTC
CASSRGLADSGETQYF
>14|.|TRBV13|.|TRBJ2-7
TGTGCCAGCAGCTCAAGACAGATTCTGTACGAGCAGTACTTC
CASSSRQILYEQYF
>16|TRBD2|TRBV5-1|.|TRBJ2-3
TGCGCCAGCAGCTCAGGACTAGCGGTAAACACAGATACGCAGTATTTT
CASSSGLAVNTDTQYF
>15|.|TRBV9|.|TRBJ1-3
TGTGCCAGCAGCGGGACCGACAGCTCTGGAAACACCATATATTTT
CASSGTDSSGNTIYF
>14|.|TRBV25-1|.|TRBJ2-5
TGTGCCAGCAGTGAAGATGACTCCCGGGAGACCCAGTACTTC
CASSEDDSRETQYF
>13|.|TRBV7-3|.|TRBJ1-1
TGTGCCAGCAGCTTAGAAGGAATCACTGAAGCTTTCTTT
CASSLEGITEAFF
>11|.|TRBV28|.|TRBJ1-3
TGTGCCAGCAGTTTAGAAAACACCATATATTTT
CASSLENTIYF
>12|.|TRBV28|few|TRBJ1-3
TGTGCCAGCAGTTTAAGCAACAGGGCCATATATTTT
CASSLSNRAIYF
>13|TRBD1|TRBV6-4|.|TRBJ1-2
TGTGCCAGCAGTGACTTTTACAGGGGTGGCTACACCTTC
CASSDFYRGGYTF
>14|TRBD1|TRBV7-2|.|TRBJ1-2
TGTGCCAGCAGCTTAGCGACAGGGGTGGGTGGCTACACCTTC
CASSLATGVGGYTF
>11|.|TRBV2|once|TRBJ1-2
TGTGCCAGCAGCCAAGGGGTGGGCTACACCTTC
CASSQGVGYTF
>15|TRBD1|TRBV4-1|.|TRBJ1-2
TGCGCCAGCAGCCAAGAGAGTGGACAGGGCGTTGGCTACACCTTC
CASSQESGQGVGYTF
>14|.|TRBV6-1|few|TRBJ1-2
TGTGCCAGCAGTGAAAGACGGCTTGAGGGAGGCTACACCTTC
CASSERRLEGGYTF
>15|.|TRBV5-1|few|TRBJ1-6
TGCGCCAGCAGCCCGGAGGGCAGTCGGAGTTCACCCCTCCACTTT
CASSPEGSRSSPLHF
>15|TRBD2|TRBV2|.|TRBJ2-5
TGTGCCAGCAGGGTCGGGGGGGGCTCCCAAGAGACCCAGTACTTC
CASRVGGGSQETQYF
>16|.|TRBV28|.|TRBJ2-4
TGTGCCAGCAGCCCGGTGGGGGGAGCCGGCAAAAACATTCAGTACTTC
CASSPVGGAGKNIQYF
>13|.|TRBV28|.|TRBJ2-7
TGTGCCAGCAGCGCTTCAGGCTCCTACGAGCAGTACTTC
CASSASGSYEQYF
>14|TRBD2|TRBV7-8|few|TRBJ2-7
TGTGCCAGCAGCTTCGGGGGGAATCTCTACGAGCAGTACTTC
CASSFGGNLYEQYF
>19|TRBD2|TRBV28|.|TRBJ2-1
TGTGCCAGCAGTTTACCCGGACTAGCGGGGGGTACCACCTACAATGAGCAGTTCTTC
CASSLPGLAGGTTYNEQFF
>14|.|TRBV28|.|TRBJ1-3
TGTGCCAGCGGAGGACCCTTCTCTGGAAACACCATATATTTT
CASGGPFSGNTIYF
>15|TRBD2|TRBV11-2|.|TRBJ2-5
TGTGCCAGCAGCACACATTCCGGGACTAGGGAGACCCAGTACTTC
CASSTHSGTRETQYF
>17|.|TRBV30|.|TRBJ1-6
TGTGCCTGGAGTGTGTCACAAAAAGTTCTGGCGAATGTTCCCCTCCACTTT
CAWSVSQKVLANVPLHF
>13|.|TRBV2|few|TRBJ2-3
TGTGCCAGCAGTGAAGCAGGGGCAGATACGCAGTATTTT
CASSEAGADTQYF
>15|.|TRBV28|.|TRBJ1-4
TGTGCCAGCAGTTTAGGAGGGGCGTTCGGGGAAAAACTGTTTTTT
CASSLGGAFGEKLFF
>13|.|TRBV19|few|TRBJ1-5
TGTGCCAGTAGTAGGCAGGTCGAGGAGCCCCAGCATTTT
CASSRQVEEPQHF
>14|TRBD1|TRBV2|.|TRBJ2-5
TGTGCCAGCAGTGGGACAGGGGGCGGCGAGACCCAGTACTTC
CASSGTGGGETQYF
>13|.|TRBV2|few|TRBJ2-4
TGTGCCAGCAACCGGGACAAGAGAAACATTCAGTACTTC
CASNRDKRNIQYF
>14|.|TRBV7-8|.|TRBJ2-7
TGTGCCAGCAGCTTCGCAGGGGGGCCCTACGAGCAGTACTTC
CASSFAGGPYEQYF
>17|.|TRBV23-1|.|TRBJ2-1
TGCGCCAGCAGTCATCCGTCCGGGCAGCGGGTAAACAATGAGCAGTTCTTC
CASSHPSGQRVNNEQFF
>13|.|TRBV7-2|.|TRBJ1-2
TGTGCCAGCAGCGGTATTCCCAGCTATGGCTACACCTTC
CASSGIPSYGYTF
>14|TRBD1|TRBV30|.|TRBJ2-3
TGTGCCTGGTTCAGGGGGCGCGGAACAGATACGCAGTATTTT
CAWFRGRGTDTQYF
>15|.|TRBV7-9|few|TRBJ2-3
TGTGCCAGCAGCCCGACGACTAGTGGCACAGATACGCAGTATTTT
CASSPTTSGTDTQYF
>16|.|TRBV18|.|TRBJ2-1
TGTGCCAGCTCAGCTCGGGACTCCGCGGGCACGAATGAGCAGTTCTTC
CASSARDSAGTNEQFF
>13|.|TRBV2|.|TRBJ2-1
TGTGCCAGCAGTGAATTTAGCTACAATGAGCAGTTCTTC
CASSEFSYNEQFF
>11|.|TRBV19|.|TRBJ1-2
TGTGCCAGTAGTAGGGGAGCCGGCTACACCTTC
CASSRGAGYTF
>16|.|TRBV6-5|.|TRBJ2-2
TGTGCCAGCAGTTCGCCCTACCGGACGGGCACCGGGGAGCTGTTTTTT
CASSSPYRTGTGELFF
>15|.|TRBV30|.|TRBJ1-1
TGTGCCTGGAACCCGAGCGCGCGACGGGTCTCTGAAGCTTTCTTT
CAWNPSARRVSEAFF
>12|.|TRBV5-1|.|TRBJ2-3
TGCGCCAGCAGCCAGGCTGGAGATACGCAGTATTTT
CASSQAGDTQYF
>16|.|TRBV4-2|.|TRBJ2-1
TGTGCCAGCAGCCAGAGGGGGGTTAGCTCCTACAATGAGCAGTTCTTC
CASSQRGVSSYNEQFF